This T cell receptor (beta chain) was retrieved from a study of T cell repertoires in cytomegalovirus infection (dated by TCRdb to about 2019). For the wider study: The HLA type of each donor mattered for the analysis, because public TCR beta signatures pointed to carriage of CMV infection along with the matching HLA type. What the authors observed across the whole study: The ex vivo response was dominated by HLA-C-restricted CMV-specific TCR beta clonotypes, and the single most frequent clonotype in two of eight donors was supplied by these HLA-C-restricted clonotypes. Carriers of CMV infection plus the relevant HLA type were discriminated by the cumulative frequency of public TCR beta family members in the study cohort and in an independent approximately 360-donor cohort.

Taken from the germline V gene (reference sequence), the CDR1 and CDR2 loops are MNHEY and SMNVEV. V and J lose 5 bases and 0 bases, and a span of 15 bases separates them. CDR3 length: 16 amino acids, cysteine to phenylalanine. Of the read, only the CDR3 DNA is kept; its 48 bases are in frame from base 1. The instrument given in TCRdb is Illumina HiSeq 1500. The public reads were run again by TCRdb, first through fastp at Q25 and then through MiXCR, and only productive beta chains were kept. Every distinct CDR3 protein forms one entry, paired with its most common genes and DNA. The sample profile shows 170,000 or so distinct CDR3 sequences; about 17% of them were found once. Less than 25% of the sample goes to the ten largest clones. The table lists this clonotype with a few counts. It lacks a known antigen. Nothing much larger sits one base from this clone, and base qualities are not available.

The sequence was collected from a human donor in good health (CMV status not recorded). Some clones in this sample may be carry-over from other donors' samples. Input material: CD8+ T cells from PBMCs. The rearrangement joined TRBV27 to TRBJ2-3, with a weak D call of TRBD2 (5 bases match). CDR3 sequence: CASSVDSGRSTDTQYF. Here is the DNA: TGTGCCAGCAGTGTGGACTCTGGACGAAGCACAGATACGCAGTATTTT.